This entry is about one T cell receptor beta chain. This entry belongs to a study of blood T cell repertoires in COVID-19. Study details: Samples of COVID-19 (acute and convalescent) were obtained from the United States, Italy and Spain. T cells, B-cell-depleted T cells, or PBMCs supplied cDNA or gDNA.

As originally analysed: Cell counts per sample came from amplifying reference gene primers. Sequencing used immunoSEQ multiplex PCR; TCRdb keeps in-frame clones, though not all of them. V, J and clone size are those of that table, while D and trimming were read from the DNA. In the table there are under 350,000 clones, 65% to 90% of which are singletons. V lost 6 bases to trimming and J lost 6 bases; unmatched junction nucleotides: 9. This CDR3 spans 15 amino acids. Germline V gene lookup returns CDR1 LNHDA and CDR2 SQIVND (reference sequence). This TCR was sampled from a human donor in a cohort sampled during active COVID-19. The sequencing input was peripheral blood. This chain connects TRBV19 to TRBJ2-2; TRBD1 matches at 8 bases. This CDR3 reads CASRRTGLEAGELFF. The DNA for the CDR3 is TGTGCCAGTAGAAGGACAGGGCTGGAAGCCGGGGAGCTGTTTTTT.